These T cell receptor beta chains were read from a single sample in a study of CD8 T cells in Susac syndrome. TCRdb independently ran MiXCR on the immunoSEQ multiplex PCR reads; one entry per CDR3 protein. The table lists over 80,000 distinct CDR3 sequences, about 93% of them singletons. The sequenced sample was CD8+ T cells from PBMCs. These receptors originate from a human donor in good health. Both conserved end residues are part of each CDR3. The D gene is left open where the match is weak. Clone size is shown for a subset of rows, as once, few, many or a class of expanded clone.

clone size | J gene | D gene | V gene | CDR3 protein | CDR3 DNA
- | TRBJ2-3 | - | TRBV27 | CASSLSTVPDTQYF | TGTGCCAGCAGTTTATCAACAGTACCAGATACGCAGTATTTT
few | TRBJ2-1 | - | TRBV9 | CASSSMITSQSDEQFF | TGTGCCAGCAGCAGTATGATTACTAGCCAGAGCGATGAGCAGTTCTTC
once | TRBJ2-2 | TRBD2 | TRBV29-1 | CSAKGTSGGRFTGELFF | TGCAGCGCCAAGGGAACTAGCGGGGGGCGGTTCACCGGGGAGCTGTTTTTT
- | TRBJ2-5 | - | TRBV5-4 | CASSLEGYRETQYF | TGTGCCAGCAGCTTGGAGGGGTATCGAGAGACCCAGTACTTC
- | TRBJ1-6 | - | TRBV6-1 | CASSEATLGRGHSPLHF | TGTGCCAGCAGTGAAGCTACCTTGGGGAGGGGCCATTCACCCCTCCACTTT
- | TRBJ1-3 | - | TRBV3-1 | CASSRTGYSGNTIYF | TGTGCCAGCAGCCGAACAGGGTACTCTGGAAACACCATATATTTT
- | TRBJ1-2 | - | TRBV9 | CASSVGPAPNGYTF | TGTGCCAGCAGCGTCGGACCAGCACCAAATGGCTACACCTTC
- | TRBJ2-6 | - | TRBV19 | CASDASSGANVLTF | TGTGCCAGCGACGCGAGCTCTGGGGCCAACGTCCTGACTTTC
- | TRBJ1-2 | - | TRBV19 | CASSMRVNYGYTF | TGTGCCAGTAGTATGAGGGTAAACTATGGCTACACCTTC
- | TRBJ1-3 | - | TRBV4-2 | CASSQEQGMASGNTIYF | TGTGCCAGCAGCCAAGAGCAGGGAATGGCCTCTGGAAACACCATATATTTT
- | TRBJ2-5 | - | TRBV7-3 | CASSLAGQSQETQYF | TGTGCCAGCAGCTTAGCCGGACAGTCCCAAGAGACCCAGTACTTC
- | TRBJ1-3 | - | TRBV6-2/TRBV6-3 | CASSAGPGSIYF | TGTGCCAGCAGTGCCGGTCCCGGATCCATATATTTT
- | TRBJ2-5 | - | TRBV15 | CATSRDNASPWETQYF | TGTGCCACCAGCAGAGATAACGCCTCCCCTTGGGAGACCCAGTACTTC
- | TRBJ2-3 | - | TRBV9 | CASSVGGGGTDTQYF | TGTGCCAGCAGCGTTGGAGGGGGGGGTACAGATACGCAGTATTTT
- | TRBJ2-1 | - | TRBV6-6 | CASSYSGIREQFF | TGTGCCAGCAGTTACTCGGGGATAAGGGAGCAGTTCTTC
once | TRBJ2-4 | TRBD1 | TRBV7-8 | CASSTTGGVGNIQYF | TGTGCCAGCAGCACAACAGGGGGCGTCGGAAACATTCAGTACTTC
- | TRBJ1-1 | - | TRBV3-1 | CASSQDLGGSTEAFF | TGTGCCAGCAGCCAAGATTTGGGGGGGTCCACTGAAGCTTTCTTT
- | TRBJ2-4 | - | TRBV20-1 | CSARGTVDLAKNIQYF | TGCAGTGCTAGAGGGACAGTGGATCTAGCCAAAAACATTCAGTACTTC
- | TRBJ2-2 | - | TRBV27 | CASSFLPYTGELFF | TGTGCCAGCAGTTTCCTCCCGTACACCGGGGAGCTGTTTTTT
- | TRBJ2-1 | - | TRBV20-1 | CSARPGTIWDEQFF | TGCAGTGCTCGGCCGGGGACGATTTGGGATGAGCAGTTCTTC
- | TRBJ1-1 | TRBD1 | TRBV6-2/TRBV6-3 | CASSITFGQGGGAFF | TGTGCCAGCAGCATTACTTTCGGACAGGGCGGCGGAGCTTTCTTT
- | TRBJ2-3 | - | TRBV30 | CAWSVLASDTQYF | TGTGCCTGGAGTGTACTGGCGTCAGATACGCAGTATTTT
- | TRBJ2-3 | TRBD2 | TRBV3-1 | CASSQGGGTPADTQYF | TGTGCCAGCAGCCAAGGGGGGGGGACCCCGGCAGATACGCAGTATTTT
- | TRBJ1-2 | - | TRBV5-6 | CASSLLGDGYTF | TGTGCCAGCAGCTTGCTGGGTGATGGCTACACCTTC
- | TRBJ2-3 | TRBD1 | TRBV7-6 | CASSLTGGSADTQYF | TGTGCCAGCAGCTTAACAGGGGGTAGTGCAGATACGCAGTATTTT
- | TRBJ2-7 | - | TRBV9 | CASSVGLSYEQYF | TGTGCCAGCAGCGTAGGTCTGTCCTACGAGCAGTACTTC
- | TRBJ2-7 | TRBD1 | TRBV5-1 | CASSQGAGYEQYF | TGCGCCAGCAGCCAGGGGGCGGGCTACGAGCAGTACTTC
- | TRBJ2-7 | - | TRBV19 | CATAEGSYEQYF | TGTGCCACCGCTGAGGGATCCTACGAGCAGTACTTC
- | TRBJ2-2 | - | TRBV7-6 | CASSFKESGTGELFF | TGTGCCAGCAGCTTTAAGGAATCAGGCACCGGGGAGCTGTTTTTT
- | TRBJ1-2 | - | TRBV6-1 | CASSDGFGYTF | TGTGCCAGCAGTGATGGGTTTGGCTACACCTTC
- | TRBJ2-3 | TRBD1 | TRBV15 | CATSRDQGGADTQYF | TGTGCCACCAGCAGAGATCAAGGGGGCGCAGATACGCAGTATTTT
- | TRBJ1-2 | TRBD1 | TRBV4-1 | CASSQAPDRGRGYTF | TGCGCCAGCAGCCAAGCACCGGACAGGGGAAGGGGCTACACCTTC
once | TRBJ2-6 | - | TRBV19 | CASSIGQITSGANVLTF | TGTGCCAGTAGTATCGGACAGATTACCTCTGGGGCCAACGTCCTGACTTTC
- | TRBJ1-4 | TRBD1 | TRBV9 | CASSETQGAVEKLFF | TGTGCCAGCAGCGAGACGCAGGGGGCGGTCGAAAAACTGTTTTTT
- | TRBJ1-1 | - | TRBV7-3 | CASSPGPAVNTEAFF | TGTGCCAGCAGCCCAGGGCCCGCGGTGAACACTGAAGCTTTCTTT
- | TRBJ2-7 | - | TRBV6-1 | CASSAGVDYEQYF | TGTGCCAGCAGCGCAGGGGTGGACTACGAGCAGTACTTC
few | TRBJ2-7 | - | TRBV7-9 | CASTRQGGVYEQYF | TGTGCCAGCACCCGACAGGGCGGGGTCTACGAGCAGTACTTC
- | TRBJ1-2 | - | TRBV4-1 | CASSQGDGYTF | TGCGCCAGCAGCCAAGGTGATGGCTACACCTTC
- | TRBJ2-7 | TRBD1 | TRBV6-1 | CASSPRDRGGRAYEQYF | TGTGCCAGCAGTCCCCGGGACAGGGGAGGAAGGGCCTACGAGCAGTACTTC
- | TRBJ1-1 | - | TRBV5-6 | CASSFRRDTEAFF | TGTGCCAGCAGCTTCCGGAGGGACACTGAAGCTTTCTTT
- | TRBJ2-2 | - | TRBV10-2 | CASSMSPITGELFF | TGCGCCAGCAGTATGTCTCCGATCACCGGGGAGCTGTTTTTT
- | TRBJ2-1 | - | TRBV6-5 | CASRSQGVEQFF | TGTGCCAGCAGATCACAAGGCGTTGAGCAGTTCTTC
- | TRBJ1-2 | TRBD1 | TRBV28 | CASSQDRVNYGYTF | TGTGCCAGCAGTCAGGACAGGGTTAACTATGGCTACACCTTC
- | TRBJ2-5 | - | TRBV13 | CASSQQWSETQYF | TGTGCCAGCAGCCAGCAGTGGTCTGAGACCCAGTACTTC
once | TRBJ2-2 | - | TRBV9 | CASSLGGGASGELFF | TGTGCCAGCAGCCTCGGAGGGGGCGCTTCCGGGGAGCTGTTTTTT
- | TRBJ2-1 | TRBD2 | TRBV6-2/TRBV6-3 | CASSYSGGAYNEQFF | TGTGCCAGCAGTTACTCTGGGGGGGCCTACAATGAGCAGTTCTTC
once | TRBJ2-7 | TRBD2 | TRBV19 | CASSIDATSVVYEQYF | TGTGCCAGTAGTATAGATGCGACTAGCGTTGTCTACGAGCAGTACTTC